This TCR beta chain was identified during a study of cytomegalovirus exposure and HLA in healthy donors. Findings of the study overall: Later, an analysis found that common viral pathogens appeared to be linked with several of the most significant clusters. Being indistinguishable, some V segments were excluded, TRBV6-2 and TRBV6-3 among them.

In the case of this clone: What it binds is not known.

It was with 60 Vbeta and 13 Jbeta primers that the PCR ran. Under the authors' procedure: It was a later analysis that counted about 80 million unique TCR beta chains, of which some 9.9 million were shared. Sequenced by immunoSEQ multiplex PCR; TCRdb stores in-frame clones only, minus some. V and J calls and clone size are given by that table; D and trimming were obtained from the DNA. The sample consists of over 150,000 clones, around nine tenths of them appearing once. This CDR3 has 12 amino acids. Trimming shortened V by 3 bases and J by 1 base, and 4 bases separated the two germline ends. Looked up from germline, CDR1 is SGHRS and CDR2 is YFSETQ.

The chain recombines TRBV5-1 with TRBJ2-5, with D hard to call. This TCR derives from a woman aged 30 to 39 in good health and CMV-seronegative. The specimen was PBMCs. Written as DNA, the CDR3 is TGCGCCAGCAGCTCTCCCCAAGAGACCCAGTACTTC. It is translated as CASSSPQETQYF.